These 23 T cell receptor beta chains were sequenced from one sample in a study of T cells in Graves' hyperthyroidism and ophthalmopathy. RNA transcripts yielded amplified TCR beta CDR3 regions. The primer set for the first-round RT-PCR of the TCR CDR3 was HTBI. TCRdb passed the multiplex PCR reads through MiXCR, listing each CDR3 protein once. The sample has about 360,000 distinct CDR3 sequences, about 15% seen once. Sequenced input: blood. The receptors derive from a woman aged 18-30 years with Graves' hyperthyroidism that later progressed to Graves' ophthalmopathy.

This clonotype was counted once. It may be a read error: a sequence one base away is much more abundant. The chain carries TRBV4-3 and TRBJ1-4, with D unresolved. The CDR3 spans 15 residues. Germline V gene lookup returns CDR1 LGHNA and CDR2 YSLEER. The DNA of the CDR3 is TGCGCCAGCAGCCAAGTAGCGGGCAGGAGTGAAAAACTGGTTTTT. Its translation: CASSQVAGRSEKLVF.

This clonotype appeared many times. The genes are TRBV27 and TRBJ2-1, with 7 bases that match TRBD1. Germline loops: CDR1 MNHEY, CDR2 SMNVEV (reference sequence). V gave up 2 bases and J gave up 4 bases; unmatched junction bases: 11. This CDR3 has 17 amino acids. The CDR3 protein is CASSLEPPGQLYNEQFF. The CDR3 DNA is TGTGCCAGCAGTTTAGAACCCCCGGGACAGCTATACAATGAGCAGTTCTTC.

The chain links TRBV19 to TRBJ2-7; perhaps TRBD1 as D (6 bases). This CDR3 is built from 15 residues. Germline CDR1 and CDR2: LNHDA and SQIVND (reference sequence). Trimming took 5 bases from V and 4 from J, leaving 18 bases between them. DNA for the CDR3: TGTGCCAGTAGTGTCGTACAGGGAATGAATTACGAGCAGTACTTC. Its translation is CASSVVQGMNYEQYF.

This clonotype was counted ten times or more. The chain joins TRBV3-1 to TRBJ2-1; a possible D gene is TRBD2 (5 bases). V shed 3 bases and J shed 8 bases, with 8 bases lying between them. The CDR3 is 12 residues long. Per germline, CDR1 LGHDT and CDR2 YNNKEL (reference sequence). The CDR3 reads CASSQASYEQFF. The CDR3 DNA reads TGTGCCAGCAGCCAGGCTAGCTATGAGCAGTTCTTC.

This clonotype was counted at least ten times. The rearrangement links TRBV15 to TRBJ2-3; 10 positions agree with TRBD2. Germline lookup yields CDR1 LNHNV and CDR2 YYDKDF (reference sequence). The CDR3 is 15 amino acids. Germline trimming cut 3 bases from V and 0 bases from J; bases unmatched to any gene: 0. As DNA, the CDR3 is TGTGCCACCAGCAGGACTAGCGGGAGCACAGATACGCAGTATTTT. Translation: CATSRTSGSTDTQYF. The entire variable domain, with the rest obtained from reference TRBV15 and TRBJ2-3, is as follows: DAMVIQNPRYQVTQFGKPVTLSCSQTLNHNVMYWYQQKSSQAPKLLFHYYDKDFNNEADTPDNFQSRRPNTSFCFLDIRSPGLGDTAMYLCATSRTSGSTDTQYFGPGTRLTVL.

On this clonotype: This clone may be a read error of a much larger clone one base away. The gene calls are TRBV18 and TRBJ2-7; 7 bases line up with TRBD2. From germline, CDR1 is KGHSH and CDR2 LQKENI. V shed 0 bases and J 3 bases; nucleotides not matched to a gene: 8. The CDR3 covers 16 residues. CDR3 residues: CASSPPELATDYEQYF. CDR3 DNA sequence: TGTGCCAGCTCACCACCGGAACTAGCGACCGACTACGAGCAGTACTTC.

This clonotype was picked up many times. V gene TRBV12-3 or TRBV12-4 combines with J gene TRBJ2-7; TRBD1 is a possible D gene (5 bases). The germline V and J ends were trimmed by 1 base and 5 bases, with 15 bases remaining between them. The CDR3 extends over 15 amino acids. The DNA for the CDR3 is TGTGCCAGCAGTTTAGATAATAGGGGTTTGGACGAGCAGTACTTC. Its protein product is CASSLDNRGLDEQYF.

In this sample, this clonotype turned up many times. The V gene is TRBV5-1, the J gene TRBJ2-3, with 10 bases lining up with TRBD2. The germline V gene has CDR1 SGHRS and CDR2 YFSETQ. This CDR3 is built from 20 residues. The J segment lost 6 bases and the V segment lost 1 base, leaving 20 bases of the junction unmatched. CDR3 coding DNA: TGCGCCAGCAGCTTGACGACTCGGACTAGCGGCCCCGCCTTGGGGGATACGCAGTATTTT. It specifies CASSLTTRTSGPALGDTQYF.

The CDR3 sequence: CASSYQGLAGIYNEQFF. The CDR3 DNA reads as TGTGCCAGCAGTTACCAAGGGCTAGCGGGGATCTACAATGAGCAGTTCTTC. V is TRBV6-2 or TRBV6-3 and J is TRBJ2-1; 9 nucleotides line up with TRBD2. The germline CDR1 and CDR2 sequences are MNHEY and SVGEGT. The CDR3 sequence is 17 residues long. With V trimmed by 2 bases and J by 3 bases, 8 bases remained unmatched.

With respect to this clonotype: This is likely a read error, given that the CDR3 carries no conserved phenylalanine or tryptophan at its end. The chain combines TRBV11-2 with TRBJ1-1, with 8 bases fitting TRBD1. CDR3 length: 14 amino acids. CDR1 is SGHAT, CDR2 FQNNGV, per germline. Trimming removed 5 bases from V and 5 bases from J; junction bases left unmatched: 7. The CDR3 is CASSAGQGKTEAFL. Written as DNA, the CDR3 is TGTGCCAGCAGCGCCGGACAGGGCAAAACTGAAGCTTTCTTA.

In its sample, this clonotype was seen many times. This chain links TRBV24-1 with TRBJ2-5, with TRBD2 matching 12 bases. The V gene end was trimmed by 3 bases and the J gene end by 4 bases; junction bases not matched to a gene: 8. CDR3 length: 17 residues. Germline V lookup: CDR1 KGHDR, CDR2 SFDVKD. The CDR3 bases are TGTGCCACCAGTGATCCTGGACTAGCGGGGAGGACAGAGACCCAGTACTTC. Its protein is CATSDPGLAGRTETQYF.

This clonotype was seen a handful of times. The chain employs TRBV6-1 and TRBJ2-7; D may be TRBD2 (5 bases). V lost 0 bases and J 4 bases, leaving 7 bases between the germline ends. CDR1 is MNHNS, CDR2 SASEGT, per germline. The CDR3 loop spans 13 amino acids. This CDR3 reads CASSEARGYEQYF. CDR3 bases: TGTGCCAGCAGTGAAGCACGAGGGTACGAGCAGTACTTC.

This clonotype was counted once. This may come from a read error, since a much larger clone is one base off. This chain uses TRBV11-2 with TRBJ2-7; tentative D call: TRBD1 (7 bases). The CDR3 runs to 15 residues. Per the germline V gene, CDR1 is SGHAT and CDR2 is FQNNGV. The CDR3 nucleotides are TGTGCCAGCAGCTTAGCACGCAGGGGGGATTACGAGCGGTACTTC. Amino acid sequence: CASSLARRGDYERYF.

This clonotype was picked up one time. The J gene is TRBJ2-4, the V gene TRBV6-1, with D perhaps matching TRBD1 or TRBD2 (5 bases each). V was shortened by 3 bases and J by 1 base, with 13 bases between the two germline ends. Per the germline V gene, CDR1 is MNHNS and CDR2 is SASEGT. The CDR3 loop spans 16 amino acids. The CDR3 sequence: CASSEGTAVAKNIQYF. The CDR3 DNA is TGTGCCAGCAGTGAGGGGACCGCTGTGGCCAAAAACATTCAGTACTTC.

The chain links TRBV20-1 to TRBJ2-1; TRBD1 aligns across 11 bases. From germline, CDR1 is DFQATT and CDR2 SNEGSKA (reference sequence). V shed 6 bases, J shed 3 bases, and the junction held 16 bases outside the gene matches. The CDR3 runs 18 residues. Written as DNA, the CDR3 is TGCAGTGCCGGACAGGGGGCGGGAGGTCTCCTGTACTACAATGAGCAGTTCTTC. Translated: CSAGQGAGGLLYYNEQFF.

This clonotype was counted ten times or more. The chain is built from TRBV2 and TRBJ1-2; 9 bases line up with TRBD1. The CDR3 extends over 15 amino acids. CDR1 SNHLY and CDR2 FYNNEI come from the germline V gene. Unmatched junction bases numbered 4, after V lost 1 base and J lost 4 bases. CDR3 loop: CASSEVMTGGYGYTF. CDR3 nucleotide sequence: TGTGCCAGCAGTGAAGTTATGACAGGGGGCTATGGCTACACCTTC.

The CDR3 sequence: CASSFGTGLKETQYF. As DNA, the CDR3 is TGTGCCAGCAGTTTCGGGACAGGGCTGAAAGAGACCCAGTACTTC. The chain combines TRBV5-4 with TRBJ2-5; 9 bases agree with TRBD1. V dropped 5 bases and J dropped 3; count of bases not matched to a gene: 8. This CDR3 is 15 amino acids long. Germline CDR1 reads SGHNT; CDR2 reads YYREEE (reference sequence).

This clonotype was counted many times. The chain links TRBV2 to TRBJ1-4, with D tentatively TRBD1 (5 bases). Germline V gene data show CDR1 as SNHLY and CDR2 as FYNNEI. The V end was cut by 5 bases, the J end by 6 bases, with 16 bases between. The CDR3 spans 15 residues. CDR3 sequence reads: CASSPRTRFHEKLFF. As DNA, the CDR3 is TGTGCCAGCAGTCCCCGGACACGGTTTCATGAAAAACTGTTTTTT.

This clonotype showed up just a few times. CDR3 bases: TGTGCCAGCAGCGAGATGGACGGAAGCTACGAGCAGTACTTC. Protein product: CASSEMDGSYEQYF. The J gene is TRBJ2-7, the V gene TRBV7-6; D remains ambiguous. The V and J ends lost 5 bases and 3 bases respectively, with 14 bases between them. The CDR3 length is 14 residues. Germline lookup yields CDR1 SGHVS and CDR2 FNYEAQ.

This clonotype was detected ten times or more. The V gene is TRBV20-1, the J gene TRBJ2-5, with 8 nucleotides matching TRBD1. The CDR3 loop spans 15 amino acids. V lost 5 bases to trimming and J lost 5 bases; unmatched junction nucleotides: 13. CDR1 DFQATT and CDR2 SNEGSKA come from the germline V gene (reference sequence). The CDR3 loop reads CSARRSGTGGETQYF. The DNA for the CDR3 is TGCAGTGCTCGACGATCCGGGACAGGCGGCGAGACCCAGTACTTC.

The chain links TRBV10-3 to TRBJ2-7, with 8 nucleotides matching TRBD1. V was pared by 10 bases and J by 2 bases, with 10 bases of the junction left unmatched. This CDR3 is built from 14 residues. The germline V gene encodes CDR1 ENHRY and CDR2 SYGVKD. The chain's CDR3 is CATHGQGITYEQYF. The CDR3 DNA follows: TGTGCCACCCATGGACAGGGTATCACCTACGAGCAGTACTTC.

This clonotype was observed many times. The rearrangement joins TRBV24-1 to TRBJ2-5; 11 nucleotides align to TRBD2. V lost 10 bases and J lost 5; bases outside the gene matches: 5. This CDR3 region has 13 residues. CDR1 and CDR2 (germline): KGHDR, SFDVKD. CDR3 nucleotide sequence: TGTGCCACGGGGACTAGCGGCTGGGAGACCCAGTACTTC. Its translation is CATGTSGWETQYF.

The chain couples TRBV13 to TRBJ1-4; D remains unclear. Germline loops: CDR1 PRHDT, CDR2 FYEKMQ (reference sequence). The CDR3 runs 14 residues. The germline V and J ends were trimmed by 5 bases and 3 bases, with 10 bases remaining between them. The CDR3 nucleotides read TGTGCCAGCAGCCCCACAGCGGCTAATGAAAAACTGTTTTTT. Its translation is CASSPTAANEKLFF.